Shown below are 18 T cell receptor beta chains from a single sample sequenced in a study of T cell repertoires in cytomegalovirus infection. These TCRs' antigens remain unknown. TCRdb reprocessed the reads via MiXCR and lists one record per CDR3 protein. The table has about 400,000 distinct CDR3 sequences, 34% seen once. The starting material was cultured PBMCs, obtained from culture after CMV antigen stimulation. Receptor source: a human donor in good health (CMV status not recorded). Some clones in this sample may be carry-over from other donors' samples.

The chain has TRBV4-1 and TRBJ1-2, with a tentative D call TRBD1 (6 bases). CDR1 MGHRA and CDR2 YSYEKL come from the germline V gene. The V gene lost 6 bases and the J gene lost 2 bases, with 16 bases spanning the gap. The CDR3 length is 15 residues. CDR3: CASRPRQDLNYGYTF. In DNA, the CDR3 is TGCGCCAGCAGACCAAGACAGGACCTAAACTATGGCTACACCTTC.

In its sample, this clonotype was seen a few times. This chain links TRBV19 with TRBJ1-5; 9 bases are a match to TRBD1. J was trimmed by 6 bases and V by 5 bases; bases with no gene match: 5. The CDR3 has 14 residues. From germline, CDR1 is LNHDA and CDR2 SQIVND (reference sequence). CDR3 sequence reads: CASSSPGQGQPQHF. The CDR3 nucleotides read TGTGCCAGTAGTTCCCCGGGACAGGGTCAGCCCCAGCATTTT.

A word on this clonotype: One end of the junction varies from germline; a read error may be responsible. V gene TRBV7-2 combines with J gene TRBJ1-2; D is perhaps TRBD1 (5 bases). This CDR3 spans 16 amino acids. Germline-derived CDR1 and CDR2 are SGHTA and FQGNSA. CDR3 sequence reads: CASSLDVGRADYSYTF. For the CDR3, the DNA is TGTGCCAGCAGCTTAGATGTTGGCAGGGCGGACTATAGCTACACCTTC.

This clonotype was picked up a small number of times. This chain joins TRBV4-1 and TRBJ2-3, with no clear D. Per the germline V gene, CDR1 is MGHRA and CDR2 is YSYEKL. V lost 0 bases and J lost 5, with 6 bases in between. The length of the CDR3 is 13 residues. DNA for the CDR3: TGCGCCAGCAGCCAAGATGCAGGAGATACGCAGTATTTT. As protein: CASSQDAGDTQYF.

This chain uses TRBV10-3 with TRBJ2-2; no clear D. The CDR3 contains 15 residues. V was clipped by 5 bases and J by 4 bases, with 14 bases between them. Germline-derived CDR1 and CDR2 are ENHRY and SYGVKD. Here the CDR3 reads CAISQSNAGTGELFF. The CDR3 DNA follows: TGTGCCATCAGTCAGAGTAATGCCGGCACCGGGGAGCTGTTTTTT.

This chain's CDR3 is CASSLFRQGNQETQYF. The CDR3 DNA reads TGTGCCAGCAGTTTATTCAGGCAGGGCAACCAAGAGACCCAGTACTTC. This chain joins TRBV28 and TRBJ2-5; D is possibly TRBD1 (5 bases). V was shortened by 1 base and J by 0 bases, with 12 bases between the two germline ends. Germline loops: CDR1 MDHEN, CDR2 SYDVKM. The CDR3 totals 16 residues.

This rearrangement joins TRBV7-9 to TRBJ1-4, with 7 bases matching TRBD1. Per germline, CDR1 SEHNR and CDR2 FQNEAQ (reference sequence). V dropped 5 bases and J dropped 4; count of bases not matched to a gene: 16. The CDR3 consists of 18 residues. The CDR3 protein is CASSPTPQYGTVNEKLFF. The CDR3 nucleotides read TGTGCCAGCAGCCCAACTCCTCAGTACGGGACAGTTAATGAAAAACTGTTTTTT.

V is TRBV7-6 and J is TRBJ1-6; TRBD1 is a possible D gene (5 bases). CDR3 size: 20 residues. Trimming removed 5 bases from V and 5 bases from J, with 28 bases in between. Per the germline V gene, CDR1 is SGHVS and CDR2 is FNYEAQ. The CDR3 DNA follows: TGTGCCAGCAGCGAGGGGATTCAGACGCGATTCGGGACTAATAATTCACCCCTCCACTTT. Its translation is CASSEGIQTRFGTNNSPLHF.

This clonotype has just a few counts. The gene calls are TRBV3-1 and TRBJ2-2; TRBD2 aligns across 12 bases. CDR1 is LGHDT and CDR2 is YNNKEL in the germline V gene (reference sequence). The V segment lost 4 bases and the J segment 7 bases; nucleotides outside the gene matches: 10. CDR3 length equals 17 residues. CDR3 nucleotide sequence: TGTGCCAGCAGCCCTACCTGGACTAGCGGGACTGGCGGGGAGCTGTTTTTT. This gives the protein CASSPTWTSGTGGELFF.

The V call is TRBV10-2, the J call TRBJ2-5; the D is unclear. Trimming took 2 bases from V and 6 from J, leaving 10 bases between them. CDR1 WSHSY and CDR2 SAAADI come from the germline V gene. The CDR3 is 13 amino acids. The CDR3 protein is CASSEVEGKTQYF. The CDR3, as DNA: TGCGCCAGCAGTGAGGTGGAAGGCAAGACCCAGTACTTC.

For the CDR3, the DNA is TGTGCCAGCAGCTTACTAGAACAGAAATCTTATGGCTACACCTTC. It codes for CASSLLEQKSYGYTF. The chain combines TRBV7-9 with TRBJ1-2, with no clear D. Germline lookup yields CDR1 SEHNR and CDR2 FQNEAQ (reference sequence). V shed 2 bases and J shed 5 bases, with 15 bases lying between them. The CDR3 is 15 residues long. Drawing the rest from reference TRBV7-9 and TRBJ1-2, the complete variable domain is DTGVSQNPRHKITKRGQNVTFRCDPISEHNRLYWYRQTLGQGPEFLTYFQNEAQLEKSRLLSDRFSAERPKGSFSTLEIQRTEQGDSAMYLCASSLLEQKSYGYTFGSGTRLTVV.

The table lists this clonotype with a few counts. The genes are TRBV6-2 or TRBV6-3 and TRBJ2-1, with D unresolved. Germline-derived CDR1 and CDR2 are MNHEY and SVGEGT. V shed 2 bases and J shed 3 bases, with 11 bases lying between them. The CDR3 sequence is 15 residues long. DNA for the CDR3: TGTGCCAGCAGTTACGCCCCTCAAATCTACAATGAGCAGTTCTTC. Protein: CASSYAPQIYNEQFF.

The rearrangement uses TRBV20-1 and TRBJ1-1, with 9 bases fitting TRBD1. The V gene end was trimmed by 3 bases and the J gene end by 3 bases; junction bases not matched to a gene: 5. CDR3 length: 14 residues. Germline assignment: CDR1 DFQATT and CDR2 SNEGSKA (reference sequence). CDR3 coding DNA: TGCAGTGCTAGCCCGGGACAGGGTTACACTGAAGCTTTCTTT. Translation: CSASPGQGYTEAFF.

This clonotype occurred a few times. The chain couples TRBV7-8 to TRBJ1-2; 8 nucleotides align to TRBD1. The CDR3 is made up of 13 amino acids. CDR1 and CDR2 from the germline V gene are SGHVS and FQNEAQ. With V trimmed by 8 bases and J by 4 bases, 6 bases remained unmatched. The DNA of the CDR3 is TGTGCCAGCCGGGGACAGGACCTCTATGGCTACACCTTC. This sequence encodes CASRGQDLYGYTF.

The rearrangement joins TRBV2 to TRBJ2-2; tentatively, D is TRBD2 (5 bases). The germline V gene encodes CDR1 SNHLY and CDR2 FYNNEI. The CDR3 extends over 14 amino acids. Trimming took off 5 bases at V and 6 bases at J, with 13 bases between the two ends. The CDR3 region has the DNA TGTGCCAGCAGTCAAAGGACTGGATCCGGGGAGCTGTTTTTT. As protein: CASSQRTGSGELFF.

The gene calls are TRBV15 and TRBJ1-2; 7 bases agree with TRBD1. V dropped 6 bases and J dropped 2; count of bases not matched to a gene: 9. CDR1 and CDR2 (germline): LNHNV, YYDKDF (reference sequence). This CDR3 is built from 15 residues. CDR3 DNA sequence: TGTGCCACCAGACCTTGGGACAGACCAAACTATGGCTACACCTTC. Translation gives CATRPWDRPNYGYTF.

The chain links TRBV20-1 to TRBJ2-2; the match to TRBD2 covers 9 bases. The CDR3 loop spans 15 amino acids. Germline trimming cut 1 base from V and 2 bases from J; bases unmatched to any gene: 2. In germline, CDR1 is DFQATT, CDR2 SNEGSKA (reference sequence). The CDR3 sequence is CSARGTSANTGELFF. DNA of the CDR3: TGCAGTGCTAGAGGGACTAGCGCTAACACCGGGGAGCTGTTTTTT.

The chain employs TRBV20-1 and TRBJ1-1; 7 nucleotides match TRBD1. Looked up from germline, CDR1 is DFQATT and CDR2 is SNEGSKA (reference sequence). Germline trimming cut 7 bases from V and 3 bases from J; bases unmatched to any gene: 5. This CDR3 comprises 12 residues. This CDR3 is CSGGGEDTEAFF. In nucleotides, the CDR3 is TGCAGTGGAGGGGGCGAGGACACTGAAGCTTTCTTT.